The sequence of this T cell receptor beta chain was determined in a study of CD8+ T cells in alopecia areata. Overall study context: Tofacitinib administration to treated patients was oral, at 5 to 10 mg twice daily.

The treatment here: oral pan-JAK inhibitor, 5-10 mg twice daily. Reverse transcribed after extraction, RNA yielded cDNA as the sequencing template. Produced via immunoSEQ multiplex PCR; TCRdb's table is partial and in-frame only. This sample has roughly 190,000 clones, with approximately 56% found just once. The TCR sequence derives from a human donor with alopecia areata. Here the sequenced sample was CD4+ T cells sorted from blood, taken at week 4, from a patient treated with tofacitinib.

This CDR3 is CASNQGRGDTQYF. CDR3 DNA sequence: TGTGCCAGCAACCAGGGGCGGGGGGATACGCAGTATTTT. This chain links TRBV28 with TRBJ2-3; tentatively, D is TRBD2 (7 bases). The length of the CDR3 is 13 residues. Germline V gives CDR1 MDHEN, CDR2 SYDVKM. The germline V and J ends were trimmed by 7 bases and 6 bases, with 14 bases remaining between them.